The 32 T cell receptor beta chains below come from one sample, sequenced in a study of T cells in narcolepsy. Repertoires were generated with immunoSEQ multiplex PCR, while TCRdb's copy carries only in-frame clones and drops some. The data contain 20,000 to 25,000 clones, almost 85% of them singletons. Sequencing was done on a sample of memory (CD45RA-) CD4+ T cells from blood. These TCRs come from a human donor in good health.

J is TRBJ2-2 and V is TRBV15; no clear D gene. V dropped 1 base and J dropped 8 bases, with 8 bases sitting between them. Germline V gives CDR1 LNHNV, CDR2 YYDKDF (reference sequence). The CDR3 is 13 amino acids. In nucleotides, the CDR3 is TGTGCCACCAGCAGAGCCGGCGAAGGGGAGCTGTTTTTT. Residues: CATSRAGEGELFF.

This chain connects TRBV6-5 to TRBJ2-7, with 9 bases fitting TRBD1. The germline V gene has CDR1 MNHEY and CDR2 SVGAGI. The V gene end was trimmed by 6 bases and the J gene end by 7 bases; junction bases not matched to a gene: 13. This CDR3 region has 15 residues. The CDR3, as DNA: TGTGCCAGCAGGTCCTTCCACAGGGGGCGAGGGGAGCAGTACTTC. It codes for CASRSFHRGRGEQYF.

A word on this clone: A junction boundary mismatches the germline segment, possibly from a read error. Other nucleotide sequences in the sample specify the same CDR3. The rearrangement links TRBV28 to TRBJ1-5; D is undetermined. The CDR3 has 12 residues. Per germline, CDR1 MDHEN and CDR2 SYDVKM. CDR3 coding DNA: TGTGCCAGCATCTCTGGTAATCAACCCCAGCATTTT. Encoded protein: CASISGNQPQHF.

This clone was seen a handful of times. This chain links TRBV6-1 with TRBJ1-5, with 9 bases matching TRBD1. J lost 2 bases, V lost 7 bases, and 6 bases had no gene match. CDR1 and CDR2 (germline): MNHNS, SASEGT. CDR3 length: 15 residues. The CDR3 here is CASNGQGSGNQPQHF. DNA of the CDR3: TGTGCCAGCAATGGACAGGGGTCGGGCAATCAGCCCCAGCATTTT.

The chain is built from TRBV5-6 and TRBJ1-2, with D possibly TRBD1 on 5 matching bases. CDR1 is SGHDT and CDR2 is YYEEEE in the germline V gene. V lost 3 bases and J lost 2, with 11 bases in between. The CDR3 covers 14 residues. CDR3 sequence (DNA): TGTGCCAGCAGCTCGGGGCCTTCCAACTATGGCTACACCTTC. Its protein is CASSSGPSNYGYTF.

The chain employs TRBV11-2 and TRBJ2-1, with 10 bases identical to TRBD2. Germline V gives CDR1 SGHAT, CDR2 FQNNGV. The CDR3 is 16 amino acids. J lost 8 bases, V lost 5 bases, and 12 bases had no gene match. The CDR3 spells CASSQRLAGSGHEQFF. As DNA, the CDR3 is TGTGCCAGCAGCCAAAGACTAGCGGGTTCGGGGCATGAGCAGTTCTTC. The whole variable domain, filled in from reference TRBV11-2 and TRBJ2-1, reads EAGVAQSPRYKIIEKRQSVAFWCNPISGHATLYWYQQILGQGPKLLIQFQNNGVVDDSQLPKDRFSAERLKGVDSTLKIQPAKLEDSAVYLCASSQRLAGSGHEQFFGPGTRLTVL.

The gene calls are TRBV6-4 and TRBJ1-2; tentative D call: TRBD1 (5 bases). There are 14 residues in the CDR3. Trimming took off 8 bases at V and 2 bases at J, with 15 bases between the two ends. Germline V lookup: CDR1 MRHNA, CDR2 SNTAGT. As DNA, the CDR3 is TGTGCCAGCGGCCTGGGGCATTTAAACTATGGCTACACCTTC. It is translated as CASGLGHLNYGYTF.

The chain combines TRBV19 with TRBJ2-5; 11 nucleotides agree with TRBD1. Germline assignment: CDR1 LNHDA and CDR2 SQIVND (reference sequence). V was clipped by 6 bases and J by 4 bases; unmatched bases: 7. The CDR3 totals 15 residues. CDR3 residues: CASSPAGQGGETQYF. In nucleotides, the CDR3 is TGTGCCAGTAGCCCAGCGGGACAGGGGGGAGAGACCCAGTACTTC.

V usage is TRBV7-2 and J usage is TRBJ1-2, with a possible D match to TRBD1 (5 bases). V was pared by 0 bases and J by 4 bases, with 12 bases between. The CDR3 runs 15 residues. CDR1 and CDR2 (germline): SGHTA, FQGNSA. As DNA, the CDR3 is TGTGCCAGCAGCTTAGCTGTTGGGGCAGTCTATGGCTACACCTTC. The encoded protein is CASSLAVGAVYGYTF. Using reference TRBV7-2 and TRBJ1-2 for the parts outside the CDR3, the full variable domain is GAGVSQSPSNKVTEKGKDVELRCDPISGHTALYWYRQSLGQGLEFLIYFQGNSAPDKSGLPSDRFSAERTGGSVSTLTIQRTQQEDSAVYLCASSLAVGAVYGYTFGSGTRLTVV.

The rearrangement uses TRBV5-1 and TRBJ1-2; 7 bases map to TRBD1. V trimming: 0 bases; J trimming: 2 bases; junction bases outside the gene matches: 4. Germline CDR1 and CDR2: SGHRS and YFSETQ. The CDR3 has 15 amino acids. DNA of the CDR3: TGCGCCAGCAGCTTGGGAGGGGGCGAGAACTATGGCTACACCTTC. Translation: CASSLGGGENYGYTF.

V usage is TRBV18 and J usage is TRBJ2-2; perhaps TRBD1 as D (5 bases). Trimming shortened V by 1 base and J by 4 bases, and 10 bases separated the two germline ends. The CDR3 length is 15 residues. In germline, CDR1 is KGHSH, CDR2 LQKENI. The CDR3 sequence is CASSPLGAGTGELFF. The CDR3 region has the DNA TGTGCCAGCTCACCACTAGGGGCTGGCACCGGGGAGCTGTTTTTT. The full variable domain, its missing parts supplied by reference TRBV18 and TRBJ2-2, is NAGVMQNPRHLVRRRGQEARLRCSPMKGHSHVYWYRQLPEEGLKFMVYLQKENIIDESGMPKERFSAEFPKEGPSILRIQQVVRGDSAAYFCASSPLGAGTGELFFGEGSRLTVL.

This clone was picked up a small number of times. V usage is TRBV4-1 and J usage is TRBJ2-1; D may be TRBD1 (5 bases). Trimming took off 3 bases at V and 2 bases at J, with 14 bases between the two ends. There are 16 residues in the CDR3. Germline V gene sequence: CDR1 MGHRA, CDR2 YSYEKL. The CDR3 nucleotides read TGCGCCAGCAGCCAGCAACAGGACCCGGCCTACAATGAGCAGTTCTTC. Its translation is CASSQQQDPAYNEQFF.

The chain carries TRBV11-3 and TRBJ2-2, with D hard to call. Germline V gene lookup returns CDR1 SGHNT and CDR2 YENEEA. CDR3 length: 13 residues. Trimming left V 5 bases short and J 6 bases short, with 10 bases between. The CDR3 protein is CASSPDKAGELFF. The CDR3 DNA is TGTGCCAGCAGCCCCGATAAGGCCGGGGAGCTGTTTTTT.

The chain joins TRBV5-1 to TRBJ2-7; the D gene is possibly TRBD2 (6 bases). V lost 0 bases to trimming and J lost 6 bases, with 13 bases between them. The CDR3 is 14 residues long. Germline V lookup: CDR1 SGHRS, CDR2 YFSETQ. The CDR3: CASSLAGVALEQYF. CDR3 nucleotides: TGCGCCAGCAGCTTGGCGGGGGTGGCCCTCGAGCAGTACTTC.

The chain uses TRBV27 and TRBJ2-4, with D hard to call. V was trimmed by 4 bases and J by 0 bases, leaving 4 bases between them. This CDR3 spans 13 amino acids. CDR1 and CDR2 from the germline V gene are MNHEY and SMNVEV (reference sequence). CDR3 sequence reads: CASSSLAKNIQYF. In DNA form, the CDR3 reads TGTGCCAGCAGTTCACTAGCCAAAAACATTCAGTACTTC.

The V gene is TRBV6-1, the J gene TRBJ1-1; the match to TRBD1 covers 7 bases. This CDR3 comprises 16 residues. CDR1 and CDR2 from the germline V gene are MNHNS and SASEGT. The junction had 10 bases not matched to a gene; V was cut back by 4 bases and J by 2 bases. Here the CDR3 reads CASSVSRTGANTEAFF. The CDR3 DNA sequence: TGTGCCAGCAGTGTATCCCGGACAGGAGCCAACACTGAAGCTTTCTTT.

V is TRBV19 and J is TRBJ2-6, with TRBD2 as a possible D gene (5 bases). CDR1 and CDR2 from the germline V gene are LNHDA and SQIVND (reference sequence). V dropped 3 bases and J dropped 0 bases, with 9 bases sitting between them. This CDR3 comprises 16 residues. The CDR3 DNA reads as TGTGCCAGTAGTATGAAACGGGACTCTGGGGCCAACGTCCTGACTTTC. Encoded protein: CASSMKRDSGANVLTF.

V gene TRBV5-4 combines with J gene TRBJ2-1, with 9 nucleotides matching TRBD1. Germline assignment: CDR1 SGHNT and CDR2 YYREEE (reference sequence). The junction had 3 bases not matched to a gene; V was cut back by 4 bases and J by 1 base. The CDR3 runs to 15 residues. CDR3 sequence (DNA): TGTGCCAGCAGCGTCGGACAGGGGTCCTACAATGAGCAGTTCTTC. It specifies CASSVGQGSYNEQFF.

This clone has just a few counts. This chain connects TRBV6-1 to TRBJ2-7, with D possibly called TRBD1 or TRBD2 (5 bases each). V lost 5 bases to trimming and J lost 4 bases, with 15 bases between them. This CDR3 is 14 amino acids long. Looked up from germline, CDR1 is MNHNS and CDR2 is SASEGT. The CDR3 coding sequence is TGTGCCAGCAGTTCACTGCTGGGGGTATACGAGCAGTACTTC. It yields the protein CASSSLLGVYEQYF.

The chain recombines TRBV27 with TRBJ2-5, with no clear D. The DNA end favors TRBJ2-7, so the J call may be wrong. Germline CDR1 MNHEY, CDR2 SMNVEV (reference sequence). This CDR3 is built from 10 residues. In DNA form, the CDR3 reads TGTGCCACCGGCTCCTACGAGCAGTACTTC. Translated, it gives CATGSYEQYF.

The chain has TRBV5-1 and TRBJ2-3; a possible D gene is TRBD1 (5 bases). The CDR3 runs to 16 residues. V was pared by 4 bases and J by 2 bases, with 17 bases between. From germline, CDR1 is SGHRS and CDR2 YFSETQ. The CDR3: CASSVGLKGATDTQYF. CDR3 coding DNA: TGCGCCAGCAGCGTCGGCCTTAAAGGGGCCACAGATACGCAGTATTTT.

This chain connects TRBV19 to TRBJ2-5; D is perhaps TRBD1 or TRBD2 (5 bases each). Trimming took off 4 bases at V and 4 bases at J, with 16 bases between the two ends. Germline V lookup: CDR1 LNHDA, CDR2 SQIVND (reference sequence). The CDR3 has 15 residues. The DNA for the CDR3 is TGTGCCAGTAGTACGAGGCGAGGGGCAGGAGAGACCCAGTACTTC. Encoded protein: CASSTRRGAGETQYF.

The V call is TRBV29-1, the J call TRBJ2-1; 11 positions agree with TRBD2. This CDR3 is built from 16 residues. Trimming removed 5 bases from V and 4 bases from J; junction bases left unmatched: 10. Germline loops: CDR1 SQVTM, CDR2 ANQGSEA. The CDR3 region has the DNA TGCAGCGTTCTCCCTCTTACTAGCGGGAGATACAATGAGCAGTTCTTC. It encodes CSVLPLTSGRYNEQFF.

The chain uses TRBV28 and TRBJ2-5; D is unclear. The germline V gene encodes CDR1 MDHEN and CDR2 SYDVKM. The V gene lost 3 bases and the J gene lost 5 bases, with 7 bases spanning the gap. CDR3 size: 12 residues. CDR3 in DNA: TGTGCCAGCAGTTTGAGTACGGAGACCCAGTACTTC. It yields the protein CASSLSTETQYF. Complete variable domain (other parts from reference TRBV28 and TRBJ2-5): DVKVTQSSRYLVKRTGEKVFLECVQDMDHENMFWYRQDPGLGLRLIYFSYDVKMKEKGDIPEGYSVSREKKERFSLILESASTNQTSMYLCASSLSTETQYFGPGTRLLVL.

V gene TRBV10-3 combines with J gene TRBJ1-2; no clear D. CDR3 length equals 14 residues. V was trimmed by 4 bases and J by 5 bases, leaving 14 bases between them. Germline CDR1 is ENHRY and CDR2 is SYGVKD. The CDR3 coding sequence is TGTGCCATCAGTGTTCAAGCCAGCTCGTATGGCTACACCTTC. Residues: CAISVQASSYGYTF.

This clone came up once. The V and J genes are TRBV7-9 and TRBJ2-7; D possibly uses TRBD1 or TRBD2 (5 bases each). V lost 3 bases to trimming and J lost 7 bases, with 16 bases between them. The germline CDR1 and CDR2 sequences are SEHNR and FQNEAQ (reference sequence). CDR3 length equals 14 residues. Here the CDR3 DNA reads TGTGCCAGCAGCTTCGGGGACCTCGCTCGAGAGCAGTACTTC. This codes for CASSFGDLAREQYF. Together with reference TRBV7-9 and TRBJ2-7, the CDR3 gives the full variable domain: DTGVSQNPRHKITKRGQNVTFRCDPISEHNRLYWYRQTLGQGPEFLTYFQNEAQLEKSRLLSDRFSAERPKGSFSTLEIQRTEQGDSAMYLCASSFGDLAREQYFGPGTRLTVT.

The genes are TRBV7-9 and TRBJ2-1, with unresolved D. Germline V lookup: CDR1 SEHNR, CDR2 FQNEAQ (reference sequence). The CDR3 is 13 residues long. Trimming removed 1 base from V and 5 bases from J, with 6 bases in between. CDR3 nucleotide sequence: TGTGCCAGCAGCTTAGAAACGAACAATGAGCAGTTCTTC. The encoded protein is CASSLETNNEQFF.

The V call is TRBV5-5, the J call TRBJ2-3; D not certain. Germline V gene data show CDR1 as SGHKS and CDR2 as YYEKEE (reference sequence). There are 11 residues in the CDR3. V dropped 2 bases and J dropped 4 bases, with 2 bases sitting between them. CDR3 sequence reads: CASSFPDTQYF. CDR3 bases: TGTGCCAGCAGCTTTCCAGATACGCAGTATTTT.

The rearrangement links TRBV28 to TRBJ2-1; 7 nucleotides agree with TRBD2. V gave up 2 bases and J gave up 1 base; unmatched junction bases: 2. This CDR3 has 15 residues. CDR1 MDHEN and CDR2 SYDVKM come from the germline V gene. CDR3 region: CASSLTGRSYNEQFF. The CDR3, as DNA: TGTGCCAGCAGTTTAACCGGGAGGTCCTACAATGAGCAGTTCTTC.

The V and J genes are TRBV5-4 and TRBJ1-2; D possibly corresponds to TRBD1 (6 bases). Trimming took 2 bases from V and 7 from J, leaving 9 bases between them. CDR3 length equals 12 residues. Germline V gives CDR1 SGHNT, CDR2 YYREEE (reference sequence). The CDR3 spells CASSLQGGGYTF. The CDR3 DNA follows: TGTGCCAGCAGCTTACAGGGTGGTGGCTACACCTTC.

V and J are TRBV19 and TRBJ2-5, with 9 bases that match TRBD2. The CDR3 spans 18 residues. CDR1 and CDR2 from the germline V gene are LNHDA and SQIVND (reference sequence). Losses at the gene ends were 0 bases for V and 5 bases for J; bases not matched to a gene: 13. The CDR3 DNA sequence: TGTGCCAGTAGTATAGAGAGGCCTCGGCCTAGCGGGATGGAGACCCAGTACTTC. It translates to CASSIERPRPSGMETQYF.

This chain joins TRBV7-2 and TRBJ2-7; D call uncertain. Germline V gives CDR1 SGHTA, CDR2 FQGNSA. The CDR3 is made up of 12 amino acids. With 2 bases removed from V and 2 bases from J, the gap between germline ends came to 4 bases. The CDR3 nucleotides read TGTGCCAGCAGCTTATCTGCCTACGAGCAGTACTTC. It translates to CASSLSAYEQYF.